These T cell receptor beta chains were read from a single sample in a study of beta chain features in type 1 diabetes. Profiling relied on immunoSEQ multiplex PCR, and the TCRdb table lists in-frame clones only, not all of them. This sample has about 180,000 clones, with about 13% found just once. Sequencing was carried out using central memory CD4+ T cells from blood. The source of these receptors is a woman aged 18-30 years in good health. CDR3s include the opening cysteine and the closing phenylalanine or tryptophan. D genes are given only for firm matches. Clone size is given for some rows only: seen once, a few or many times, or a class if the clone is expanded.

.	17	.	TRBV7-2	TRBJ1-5	TGTGCCAGCAGCTTAGAGGGGCGGACGCTTAGCAATCAGCCCCAGCATTTT	CASSLEGRTLSNQPQHF
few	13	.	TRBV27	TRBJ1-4	TGTGCCAGCAGTATGACAGTTAATGAAAAACTGTTTTTT	CASSMTVNEKLFF
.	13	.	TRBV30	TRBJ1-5	TGTGCCTGGAGTAAGAGAGAGTTTCAGCCCCAGCATTTT	CAWSKREFQPQHF
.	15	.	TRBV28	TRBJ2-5	TGTGCCAGCAGTGGATGGGAGCAGGTTCGAGAGACCCAGTACTTC	CASSGWEQVRETQYF
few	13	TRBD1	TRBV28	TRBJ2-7	TGTGCCAGCAGAAGACAGGGCGCACTCGAGCAGTACTTC	CASRRQGALEQYF
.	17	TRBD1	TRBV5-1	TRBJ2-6	TGCGCCAGCAGCTCCGGGACAGGGCCACCTGGGGCCAACGTCCTGACTTTC	CASSSGTGPPGANVLTF
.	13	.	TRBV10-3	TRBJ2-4	TGTGCCATCAGTGAACAGGGTGGCAGCATTCAGTACTTC	CAISEQGGSIQYF
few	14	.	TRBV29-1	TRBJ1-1	TGCAGCGTTGTTAGACAGAATCTGAACACTGAAGCTTTCTTT	CSVVRQNLNTEAFF
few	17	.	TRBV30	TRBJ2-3	TGTGCCTGGGATCGTCGTTTCGGACGGACTAGCACAGATACGCAGTATTTT	CAWDRRFGRTSTDTQYF
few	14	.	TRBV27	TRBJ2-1	TGTGCCAGCAGTTTGTCGGTGACCTACAATGAGCAGTTCTTC	CASSLSVTYNEQFF
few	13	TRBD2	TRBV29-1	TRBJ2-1	TGCAGCGTTGGGACTAGCGGGAAAATAGAGCAGTTCTTC	CSVGTSGKIEQFF
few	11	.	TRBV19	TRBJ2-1	TGTGCCAGTAGTGAACTCAATGAGCAGTTCTTC	CASSELNEQFF
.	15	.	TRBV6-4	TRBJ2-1	TGTGCCAGAACCTCCCCTGGGAGGGGGACTGATGAGCAGTTCTTC	CARTSPGRGTDEQFF
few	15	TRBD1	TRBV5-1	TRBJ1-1	TGCGCCAGCAGGTACAATGACAGGGCAATAGGTGAAGCTTTCTTT	CASRYNDRAIGEAFF
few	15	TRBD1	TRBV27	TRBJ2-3	TGTGCCAGCAGTTTCAGGGGGCCTAGCACAGATACGCAGTATTTT	CASSFRGPSTDTQYF
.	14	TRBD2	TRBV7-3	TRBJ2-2	TGTGCCAGCTTGCCTAGCGGTAATTCCGGGGAGCTGTTTTTT	CASLPSGNSGELFF
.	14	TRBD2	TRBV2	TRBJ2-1	TGTGCCAGCCTGGAAGCTAGCGGGAAGGTTGAGCAGTTCTTC	CASLEASGKVEQFF
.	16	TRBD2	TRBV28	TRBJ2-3	TGTGCCAGCAAGGGGACTAGCGTTCGACTGACAGATACGCAGTATTTT	CASKGTSVRLTDTQYF
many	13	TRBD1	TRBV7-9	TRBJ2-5	TGTGCCAGCAGCACAGACAGGGGGGAGACCCAGTACTTC	CASSTDRGETQYF
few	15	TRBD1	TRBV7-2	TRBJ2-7	TGTGCCAGCAGCTCGATGCGGACAGGATCCTACGAGCAGTACTTC	CASSSMRTGSYEQYF
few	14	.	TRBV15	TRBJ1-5	TGTGCCACCAGGGATCCTCAGGGTCCAAGGGCCCAGCATTTT	CATRDPQGPRAQHF
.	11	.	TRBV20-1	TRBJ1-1	TGCAGTGCTAGTAAATCCAGGGAAGCTTTCTTT	CSASKSREAFF
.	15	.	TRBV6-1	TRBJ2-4	TGTGCCAGCAGTGAAGATGGACTAGCCAAAAACATTCAGTACTTC	CASSEDGLAKNIQYF
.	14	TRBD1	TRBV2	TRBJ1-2	TGTGCCAGCAGAGACAGGGGCGGAGGCTATGGCTACACCTTC	CASRDRGGGYGYTF
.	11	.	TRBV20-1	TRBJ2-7	TGCAGTGCGTGGGGGACTTACGAGCAGTACTTC	CSAWGTYEQYF
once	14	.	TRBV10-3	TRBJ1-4	TGTGCCATCAGCCGGGACGGGACAAATGAAAAACTGTTTTTT	CAISRDGTNEKLFF
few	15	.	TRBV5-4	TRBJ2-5	TGTGCCAGCAGCTTGGAGAACAGGGCTAAAGAGACCCAGTACTTC	CASSLENRAKETQYF
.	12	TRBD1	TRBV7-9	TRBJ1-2	TGTGCCGCCGCGGACAGGGCGAATGGCTACACCTTC	CAAADRANGYTF
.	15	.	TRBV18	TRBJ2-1	TGTGCCAGCTCACTCACGAGCGGAACAGACAATGAGCAGTTCTTC	CASSLTSGTDNEQFF
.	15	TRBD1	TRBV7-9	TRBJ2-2	TGTGCCAGCAGCCTGTCGGGACAGGGGGCCGGGGAGCTGTTTTTT	CASSLSGQGAGELFF
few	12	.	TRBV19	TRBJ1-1	TGTGCCAGTAGTCGACCCAGGTTAGAAGCTTTCTTT	CASSRPRLEAFF
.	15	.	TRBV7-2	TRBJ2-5	TGTGCCAGCAGCTTAGCGGGAGGTTCCCAAGAGACCCAGTACTTC	CASSLAGGSQETQYF
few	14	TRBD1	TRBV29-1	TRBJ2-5	TGCAGCGTCTCCCTTGGGACAGGTCAAGAGACCCAGTACTTC	CSVSLGTGQETQYF
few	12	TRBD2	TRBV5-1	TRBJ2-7	TGCGCCAGCAGCGGGGGGGGCTACGAGCAGTACTTC	CASSGGGYEQYF
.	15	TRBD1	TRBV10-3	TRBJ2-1	TGTGCCATCAGTGACCGACAGGGGGCTAGCAATGAGCAGTTCTTC	CAISDRQGASNEQFF
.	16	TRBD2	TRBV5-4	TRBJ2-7	TGTGCCAGCAGCTTGGGACTAGCAGATATAGCCTACGAGCAGTACTTC	CASSLGLADIAYEQYF
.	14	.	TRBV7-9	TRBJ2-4	TGTGCCAGCAGCCCCGGACATCCTCAAAACATTCAGTACTTC	CASSPGHPQNIQYF
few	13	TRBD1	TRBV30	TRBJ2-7	TGTGCCTGCATCCGGGACAGCCGATACGAGCAGTACTTC	CACIRDSRYEQYF
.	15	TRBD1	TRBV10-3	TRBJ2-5	TGTGCCATCAGTGAGCCGGGACAGGCGAAAGAGACCCAGTACTTC	CAISEPGQAKETQYF
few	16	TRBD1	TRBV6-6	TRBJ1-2	TGTGCCAGCAGTTACCCACGAGGGGGCCCTAACTATGGCTACACCTTC	CASSYPRGGPNYGYTF
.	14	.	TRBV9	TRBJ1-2	TGTGCCAGCAGCGAGCGGACAGAGTTCTATGGCTACACCTTC	CASSERTEFYGYTF
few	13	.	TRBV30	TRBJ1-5	TGTGCCTGGAGTCAGGCGGGGGGTCAGCCCCAGCATTTT	CAWSQAGGQPQHF
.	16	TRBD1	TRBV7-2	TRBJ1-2	TGTGCCAGCAGCCCCCGACAGGGGGCACAGCGCTATGGCTACACCTTC	CASSPRQGAQRYGYTF
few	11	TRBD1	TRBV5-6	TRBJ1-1	TGTGCCAGCAGACAGGGGACTGAAGCTTTCTTT	CASRQGTEAFF
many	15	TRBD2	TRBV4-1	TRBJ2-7	TGCGCCAGCAGCCAAGATCTAACTAGCGTATACGAGCAGTACTTC	CASSQDLTSVYEQYF